This T cell receptor beta chain is drawn from a study of T cells in Graves' hyperthyroidism and ophthalmopathy. Study-wide context: Peripheral blood was obtained at initial diagnosis, preceding any treatment.

Turning to this clonotype: Its target is unknown.

The germline gives CDR1 SNHLY, CDR2 FYNNEI. The CDR3 spans 16 residues. The germline V and J ends were trimmed by 4 bases and 7 bases, with 20 bases remaining between them. Diagnosis of hyperthyroidism was new in patients aged 18 to 65, and its duration was under 2 months. Using RNA transcripts as the source, TCR beta CDR3 regions were amplified. TCR CDR3 regions were first amplified by RT-PCR with HTBI primers. TCRdb re-derived calls from the multiplex PCR reads in MiXCR, one entry per CDR3 protein. The sample lists over 650,000 distinct CDR3 sequences; over 15% were seen once. Study conclusions and caveats: Most clonotypes that expanded in the thyroid above 0.001 also showed up in blood. Separating ophthalmopathy from stable hyperthyroidism was achieved by a 13 V-J model.

The specimen sequenced was blood. This clonotype was sampled from a young man with Graves' hyperthyroidism. The chain recombines TRBV2 with TRBJ2-1; D perhaps matches TRBD2 (6 bases). DNA of the CDR3: TGTGCCAGCAGTGTAAGGGGAGGCCCAAAAAGAAATGAGCAGTTCTTC. Its translation is CASSVRGGPKRNEQFF.